These T cell receptor beta chains were read from a single sample in a study of STAT3 mutations in large granular lymphocyte leukemia. TCRdb keeps only in-frame clones here, not all; method: immunoSEQ multiplex PCR. The sample records about 39,000 clones, roughly 77% being singletons. Sequencing was performed on PBMCs. These receptor sequences come from a human donor with T large granular lymphocyte leukemia. Some clones in this sample may be carry-over from other donors' samples. Each CDR3 is given with its conserved first and last residue. D genes are given only for firm matches. Expanded clones are given a class, and other clones once, few, many or no size at all.

NA | TRBJ2-1 | TRBD2 | TRBV29-1 | TGCAGCGTCTCCCGACTAGCGGGAGAGGCCGGTGAGCAGTTCTTC | CSVSRLAGEAGEQFF
NA | TRBJ1-5 | NA | TRBV28 | TGTGCCAGCAGTTCCACCTACGCGGCAGGGCCTTATAGCAATCAGCCCCAGCATTTT | CASSSTYAAGPYSNQPQHF
NA | TRBJ2-7 | NA | TRBV18 | TGTGCCAGCTCACCGGAGGGATACTCCCACGAGCAGTACTTC | CASSPEGYSHEQYF
NA | TRBJ2-5 | NA | TRBV7-2 | TGTGCCAGCTCGCAGTGGGGGAATCCTGAGACCCAGTACTTC | CASSQWGNPETQYF
NA | TRBJ1-6 | NA | TRBV7-8 | TGTGCCAGCAGCTTAGATGACAGCTATAATTCACCCCTCCACTTT | CASSLDDSYNSPLHF
once | TRBJ1-2 | NA | TRBV10-3 | TGTGCCATCGGGCGGGACAACGTTGGCTACACCTTC | CAIGRDNVGYTF
once | TRBJ2-5 | NA | TRBV18 | TGTGCCAGCTCACCACCCGGGGTTCCAGAGACCCAGTACTTC | CASSPPGVPETQYF
NA | TRBJ2-5 | NA | TRBV7-9 | TGTGCCAGCAGCTTCGGGGGACAGCTAGAGACCCAGTACTTC | CASSFGGQLETQYF
NA | TRBJ2-3 | NA | TRBV28 | TGTGCCAGCAGTCTAACCAGGGAGACAGATACGCAGTATTTT | CASSLTRETDTQYF
few | TRBJ2-7 | NA | TRBV6-5 | TGTGCCAGCAGTTACTCCCAGGGAAGGGAGCAGTACTTC | CASSYSQGREQYF
NA | TRBJ1-1 | NA | TRBV20-1 | TGCAGTGCTAGTGTAGGGGTTTCGGCTTTCTTT | CSASVGVSAFF
NA | TRBJ1-5 | TRBD1 | TRBV15 | TGTGCCACCAGCCCTAAGACAGGGGAGGGTCAGCCCCAGCATTTT | CATSPKTGEGQPQHF
NA | TRBJ1-1 | NA | TRBV23-1 | TGCGCCAGCATCCAGAATTACACTGAAGCTTTCTTT | CASIQNYTEAFF
NA | TRBJ1-5 | NA | TRBV4-3 | TGCGCCAGCAGCCAAGATTGGGCAGAGTTTAGCAATCAGCCCCAGCATTTT | CASSQDWAEFSNQPQHF
NA | TRBJ2-3 | TRBD2 | TRBV9 | TGTGCCAGCTCTTACCGTTTCGGGGAGGGTGCAGATACGCAGTATTTT | CASSYRFGEGADTQYF
few | TRBJ1-5 | TRBD1 | TRBV19 | TGTGCCAGTGGACAGGGGAGGACCCAGCATTTT | CASGQGRTQHF
NA | TRBJ2-5 | NA | TRBV5-1 | TGCGCCAGCAGCTGGCAAAGCGGTGAAGAGACCCAGTACTTC | CASSWQSGEETQYF
NA | TRBJ2-1 | NA | TRBV2 | TGTGCCAGCAGCGTAGGGGGGAACTACTCCTACAATGAGCAGTTCTTC | CASSVGGNYSYNEQFF